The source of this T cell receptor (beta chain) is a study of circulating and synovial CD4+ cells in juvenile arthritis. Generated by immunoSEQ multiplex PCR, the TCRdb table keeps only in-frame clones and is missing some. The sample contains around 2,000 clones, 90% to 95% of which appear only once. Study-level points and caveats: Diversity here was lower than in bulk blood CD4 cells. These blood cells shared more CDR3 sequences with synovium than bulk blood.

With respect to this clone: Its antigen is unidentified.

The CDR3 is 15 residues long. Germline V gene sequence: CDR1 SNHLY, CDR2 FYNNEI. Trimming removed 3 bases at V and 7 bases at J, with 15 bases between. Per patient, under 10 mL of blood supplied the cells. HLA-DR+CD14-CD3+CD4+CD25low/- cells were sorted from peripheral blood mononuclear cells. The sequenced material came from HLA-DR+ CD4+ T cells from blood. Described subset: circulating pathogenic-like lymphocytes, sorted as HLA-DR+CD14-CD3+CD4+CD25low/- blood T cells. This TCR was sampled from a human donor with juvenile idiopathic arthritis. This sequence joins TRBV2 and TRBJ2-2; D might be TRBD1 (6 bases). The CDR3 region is CASSDPDRPIGELFF. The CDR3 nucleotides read TGTGCCAGCAGTGACCCCGACAGGCCGATCGGGGAGCTGTTTTTT.